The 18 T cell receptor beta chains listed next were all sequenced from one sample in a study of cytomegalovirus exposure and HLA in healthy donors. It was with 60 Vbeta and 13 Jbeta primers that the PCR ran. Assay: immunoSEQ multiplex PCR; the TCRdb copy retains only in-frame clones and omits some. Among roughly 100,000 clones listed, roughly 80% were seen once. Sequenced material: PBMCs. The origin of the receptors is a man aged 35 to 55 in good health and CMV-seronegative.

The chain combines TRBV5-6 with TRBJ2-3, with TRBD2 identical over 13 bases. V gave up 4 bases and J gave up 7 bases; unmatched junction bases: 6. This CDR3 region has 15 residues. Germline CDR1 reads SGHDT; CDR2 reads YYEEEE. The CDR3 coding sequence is TGTGCCAGCAGCCGATGGGGACTAGCGGGGAATACGCAGTATTTT. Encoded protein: CASSRWGLAGNTQYF. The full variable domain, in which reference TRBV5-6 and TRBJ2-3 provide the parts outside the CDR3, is DAGVTQSPTHLIKTRGQQVTLRCSPKSGHDTVSWYQQALGQGPQFIFQYYEEEERQRGNFPDRFSGHQFPNYSSELNVNALLLGDSALYLCASSRWGLAGNTQYFGPGTRLTVL.

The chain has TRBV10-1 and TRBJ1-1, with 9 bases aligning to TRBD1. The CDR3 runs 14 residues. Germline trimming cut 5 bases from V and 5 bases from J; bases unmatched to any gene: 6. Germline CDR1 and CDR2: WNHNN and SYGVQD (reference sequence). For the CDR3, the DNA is TGCGCCAGCAGTACTGGACAGGGGAATACTGAAGCTTTCTTT. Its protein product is CASSTGQGNTEAFF.

CDR3 in DNA: TGTGCCAGCAGCTCACGCGGAGGACCTGACTCCTACGAGCAGTACTTC. This translates into CASSSRGGPDSYEQYF. The gene calls are TRBV11-3 and TRBJ2-7; D possibly corresponds to TRBD2 (5 bases). Germline CDR1 reads SGHNT; CDR2 reads YENEEA. The CDR3 sequence is 16 residues long. V was clipped by 4 bases and J by 0 bases, with 16 bases between them.

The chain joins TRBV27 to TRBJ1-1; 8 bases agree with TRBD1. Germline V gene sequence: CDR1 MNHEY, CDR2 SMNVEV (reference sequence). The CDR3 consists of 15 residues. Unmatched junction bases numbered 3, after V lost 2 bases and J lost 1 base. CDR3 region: CASSLIGTGNTEAFF. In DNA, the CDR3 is TGTGCCAGCAGTTTAATCGGGACAGGGAACACTGAAGCTTTCTTT.

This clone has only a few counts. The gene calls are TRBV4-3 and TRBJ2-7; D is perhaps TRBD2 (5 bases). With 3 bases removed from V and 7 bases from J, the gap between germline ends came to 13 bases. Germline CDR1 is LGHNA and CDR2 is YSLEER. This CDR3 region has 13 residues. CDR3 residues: CASSQDFLSEQYF. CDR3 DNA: TGCGCCAGCAGCCAGGACTTCCTATCGGAGCAGTACTTC.

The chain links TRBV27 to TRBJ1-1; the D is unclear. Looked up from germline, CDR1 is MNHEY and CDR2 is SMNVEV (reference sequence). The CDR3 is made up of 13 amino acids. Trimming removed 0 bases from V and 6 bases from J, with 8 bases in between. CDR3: CASSLSSGSEAFF. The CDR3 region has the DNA TGTGCCAGCAGTTTATCCTCGGGTTCTGAAGCTTTCTTT.

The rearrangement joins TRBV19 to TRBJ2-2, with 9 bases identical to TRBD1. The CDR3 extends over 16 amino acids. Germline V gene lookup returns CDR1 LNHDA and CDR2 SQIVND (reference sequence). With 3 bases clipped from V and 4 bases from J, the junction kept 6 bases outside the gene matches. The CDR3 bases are TGTGCCAGTAGTATTGGGACAGGGTTGGCCACCGGGGAGCTGTTTTTT. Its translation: CASSIGTGLATGELFF.

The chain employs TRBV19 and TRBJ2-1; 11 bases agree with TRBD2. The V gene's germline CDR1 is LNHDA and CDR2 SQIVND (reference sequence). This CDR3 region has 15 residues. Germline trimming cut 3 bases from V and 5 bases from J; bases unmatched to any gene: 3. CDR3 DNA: TGTGCCAGTAGTATCGGGACTAGCGGTAACAATGAGCAGTTCTTC. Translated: CASSIGTSGNNEQFF.

CDR3 nucleotide sequence: TGTGCCAGCAGTGCCACGCGTGCAGAGACCCAGTACTTC. The encoded protein is CASSATRAETQYF. V is TRBV6-4 and J is TRBJ2-5; unclear D gene. The CDR3 contains 13 residues. V was cut by 4 bases and J by 4 bases, with 10 bases left in between. Germline V gene lookup returns CDR1 MRHNA and CDR2 SNTAGT.

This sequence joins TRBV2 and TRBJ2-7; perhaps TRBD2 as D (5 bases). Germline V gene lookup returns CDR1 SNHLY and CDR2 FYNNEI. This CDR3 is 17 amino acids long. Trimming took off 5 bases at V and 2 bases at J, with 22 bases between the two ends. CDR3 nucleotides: TGTGCCAGCAGTAACAAGAGGGTCCCAGTGGGCCCCTACGAGCAGTACTTC. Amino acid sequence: CASSNKRVPVGPYEQYF.

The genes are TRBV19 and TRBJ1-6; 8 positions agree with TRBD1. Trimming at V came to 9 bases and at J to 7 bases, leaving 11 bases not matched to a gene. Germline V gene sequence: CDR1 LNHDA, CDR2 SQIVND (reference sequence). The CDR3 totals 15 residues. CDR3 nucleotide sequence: TGTGCCAGCCGGACAGGGATTATCGGGAATTCACCCCTCCACTTT. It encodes CASRTGIIGNSPLHF.

The CDR3 bases are TGTGCCAGCAGCCAAAATTACCAAGAGACCCAGTACTTC. This gives the protein CASSQNYQETQYF. The chain couples TRBV7-3 to TRBJ2-5; D call uncertain. Germline V gene lookup returns CDR1 SGHTA and CDR2 FQGTGA. The V gene lost 5 bases and the J gene lost 0 bases, with 7 bases spanning the gap. CDR3 length: 13 amino acids.

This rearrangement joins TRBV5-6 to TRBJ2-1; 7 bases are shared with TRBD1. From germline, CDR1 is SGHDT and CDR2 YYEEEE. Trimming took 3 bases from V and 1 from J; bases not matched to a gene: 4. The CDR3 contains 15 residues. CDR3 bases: TGTGCCAGCAGCTCCGGGACAGCTTCCTACAATGAGCAGTTCTTC. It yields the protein CASSSGTASYNEQFF.

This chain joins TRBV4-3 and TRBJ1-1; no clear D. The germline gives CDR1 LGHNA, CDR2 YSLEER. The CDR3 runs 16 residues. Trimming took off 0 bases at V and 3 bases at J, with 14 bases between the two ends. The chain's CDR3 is CASSQDTGSGHTEAFF. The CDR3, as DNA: TGCGCCAGCAGCCAAGATACCGGCAGCGGGCACACTGAAGCTTTCTTT.

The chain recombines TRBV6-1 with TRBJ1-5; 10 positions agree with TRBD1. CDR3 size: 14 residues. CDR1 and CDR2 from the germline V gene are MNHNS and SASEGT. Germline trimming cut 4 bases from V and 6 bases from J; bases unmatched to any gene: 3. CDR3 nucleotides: TGTGCCAGCAGTGCAGACAGGGGGCTTCAGCCCCAGCATTTT. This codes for CASSADRGLQPQHF.

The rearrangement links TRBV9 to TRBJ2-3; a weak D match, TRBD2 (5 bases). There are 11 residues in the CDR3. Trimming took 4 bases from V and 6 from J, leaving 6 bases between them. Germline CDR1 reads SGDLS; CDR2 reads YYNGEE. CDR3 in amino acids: CASSRGDTQYF. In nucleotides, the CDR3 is TGTGCCAGCAGCCGAGGGGATACGCAGTATTTT. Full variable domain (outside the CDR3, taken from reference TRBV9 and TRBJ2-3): DSGVTQTPKHLITATGQRVTLRCSPRSGDLSVYWYQQSLDQGLQFLIQYYNGEERAKGNILERFSAQQFPDLHSELNLSSLELGDSALYFCASSRGDTQYFGPGTRLTVL.

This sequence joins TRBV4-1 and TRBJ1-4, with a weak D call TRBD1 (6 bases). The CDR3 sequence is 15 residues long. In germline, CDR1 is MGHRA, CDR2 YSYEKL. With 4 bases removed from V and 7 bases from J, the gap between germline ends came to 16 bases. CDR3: CASSPAGGGGEKLFF. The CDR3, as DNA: TGCGCCAGCAGCCCCGCCGGGGGGGGCGGTGAAAAACTGTTTTTT.

CDR3 sequence (DNA): TGTGCCAGCAGCCCGGACAGCCAAACTTCACCCCTCCACTTT. Amino acid sequence: CASSPDSQTSPLHF. The chain joins TRBV7-3 to TRBJ1-6, with D possibly being TRBD1 (6 bases). The CDR3 length is 14 residues. Germline V lookup: CDR1 SGHTA, CDR2 FQGTGA. V was shortened by 5 bases and J by 9 bases, with 14 bases between the two germline ends. Based on the CDR3 plus reference TRBV7-3 and TRBJ1-6, the full variable domain is GAGVSQTPSNKVTEKGKYVELRCDPISGHTALYWYRQSLGQGPEFLIYFQGTGAADDSGLPNDRFFAVRPEGSVSTLKIQRTERGDSAVYLCASSPDSQTSPLHFGNGTRLTVT.